This T cell receptor (beta chain) was retrieved from a study of T cells in Graves' hyperthyroidism and ophthalmopathy (dated by TCRdb to the late 2010s). Notes on the research overall: Peripheral blood samples were taken at the time of initial diagnosis, prior to any treatment. To identify distinguishing TCR V-J signatures, a discovery cohort of about a hundred patients was used, comprising approximately 40 with Graves' ophthalmopathy and 57 with stable Graves' hyperthyroidism. For training and testing, the 100 patients in the discovery cohort were randomly divided in a 7:3 ratio. After blood sampling, hyperthyroidism patients were treated with methimazole at a starting dose of 30 mg daily, and ophthalmopathy patients were treated with high-dose intravenous methylprednisolone. Prospective prediction of ophthalmopathy was tested in an independent validation cohort consisting of fewer than 20 hyperthyroidism patients and approximately 16 patients who later progressed to ophthalmopathy. TCR Vbeta CDR3 sequencing of fewer than 150 peripheral blood samples (approximately 44 ophthalmopathy, 75 to 85 hyperthyroidism and approximately 17 progressor patients) is reported in the paper. The study also compared thyroid tissue and blood T-cell repertoires from roughly six Graves' hyperthyroidism patients. Overall study results and their limits: In validation, progression to ophthalmopathy was predicted by the model with about 70% sensitivity and around 76% specificity, a median of 6.5 months before onset. Sample size was not statistically predetermined, and blinding of investigators to group allocation was not performed. Most expanded thyroid clonotypes (frequency above 0.001) were also detected in blood, suggesting blood repertoires may reflect thyroid immune responses. A 13 V-J signature model separated ophthalmopathy from stable hyperthyroidism, with 87.88% sensitivity and 81.08% specificity in cross-validation and 80%/75% in testing.

TCR beta CDR3 regions were amplified from RNA transcripts. A first-round RT-PCR of the TCR CDR3 used the HTBI primer set with the Qiagen OneStep RT-PCR kit. A second multiplex PCR round built the libraries, followed by size selection and purification. The libraries were sequenced on an Illumina HiSeq2000 using paired-end 100 bp reads. From the authors' description of their analysis: Raw data were processed with SOAPnuke, discarding reads with adapters, uncalled bases, mean Phred below 15, or no exact constant-primer or identifier match. COPE v1.2.5 was used to merge high-quality paired reads, and clonotypes were defined as unique nucleotide sequences. MiTCR v1.1 was used to align the clonotypes against IMGT TRBV, TRBD and TRBJ reference segments. Only V-J combinations with frequency above 0.0001, covering about 99% of repertoires, were analysed. The TCS score was defined as the ratio of F50 (clonal expansion) to E x V (chaos), calculated using BLOSUM62-based TCRdist between CDR3 peptides within each V-J. Welch's t-statistics and random forest reduced around 520 V-J features to 13, which were used in a naive Bayes classifier (R e1071). The public reads were run again by TCRdb, first through fastp at Q25 and then through MiXCR, and only productive beta chains were kept. Merged by CDR3 protein, the rows form single entries marked with the most common genes and DNA. The V and J calls were determined by TCRdb, not by the authors. This sample comprises about 700,000 distinct CDR3 sequences, around 15% of them detected only once. About 9.4% of the sample comes from the top ten.

Graves' hyperthyroidism was defined as stable when no progression to ophthalmopathy occurred over 18 months of follow-up. The hyperthyroidism patients were between 18 and 65 years old and newly diagnosed, with a disease duration of less than 2 months. Exclusion was applied to patients with uncontrolled infections, other autoimmune diseases, pregnancy or lactation. Diagnoses were established on the basis of clinical symptoms, serum thyroxine and TRAb, thyroid ultrasound, and orbital computed tomography. Ficoll-Paque density gradient centrifugation was used to isolate PBMCs from approximately 10 ml of fresh peripheral blood. Trizol reagent was used to extract total RNA, and RNA quality was then checked on an Agilent 2100 Bioanalyzer. V and J are truncated by 0 bases and 5 bases respectively, leaving an intervening sequence of 8 bases. The germline V gene (reference sequence) gives CDR1 as GTSNPN and CDR2 as SVGIG. Counted from cysteine to phenylalanine, this CDR3 has 12 amino acids. The DNA shown is the 36-base CDR3, in frame from base 1.

This clonotype came up many times. It lacks a known antigen. Within one base of it there is no much larger clone, and no base qualities were kept. Sequenced input: blood. The rearranged chain carries TRBV30 and TRBJ2-7; the D gene cannot be resolved reliably. The sequence was collected from a young woman with Graves' hyperthyroidism. The DNA sequence reads TGTGCCTGGAGTGTAGGAGATAACGAGCAGTACTTC. This encodes CAWSVGDNEQYF.